These T cell receptor beta chains were read from a single sample in a study of cytomegalovirus exposure and HLA in healthy donors. Using immunoSEQ multiplex PCR, the repertoire was profiled, and TCRdb retains in-frame clones only, with some absent. The sample lists roughly 230,000 clones; approximately 78% were seen once. The sample consisted of PBMCs. These receptors all stem from a boy younger than 18 in good health and CMV-seronegative. CDR3s include the opening cysteine and the closing phenylalanine or tryptophan. A D gene is named only where the DNA matches it firmly. The size entry is marked missing in some rows and otherwise reads once, few, many or a size class.

abundance: .; v_gene: TRBV7-8; d_gene: .; j_gene: TRBJ1-4; CDR3aa: CASSGTTTDLPTNEKLFF; CDR3nt: TGTGCCAGCAGCGGTACAACGACAGACTTACCAACTAATGAAAAACTGTTTTTT
abundance: .; v_gene: TRBV5-1; d_gene: TRBD2; j_gene: TRBJ2-7; CDR3aa: CASSVGLVETYEEYF; CDR3nt: TGCGCCAGCAGCGTTGGACTAGTGGAGACCTACGAGGAGTACTTC
abundance: .; v_gene: TRBV7-3; d_gene: TRBD1; j_gene: TRBJ2-3; CDR3aa: CASSLTGYTDTQYF; CDR3nt: TGTGCCAGCAGCCTGACAGGGTACACAGATACGCAGTATTTT
abundance: few; v_gene: TRBV5-1; d_gene: .; j_gene: TRBJ1-1; CDR3aa: CASSPLRRGGTEAFF; CDR3nt: TGCGCCAGCAGCCCCCTCCGCAGGGGTGGAACTGAAGCTTTCTTT
abundance: .; v_gene: TRBV9; d_gene: TRBD2; j_gene: TRBJ2-5; CDR3aa: CASSVAGTSEETQYF; CDR3nt: TGTGCCAGCAGCGTAGCCGGGACTAGCGAAGAGACCCAGTACTTC
abundance: .; v_gene: TRBV6-5; d_gene: .; j_gene: TRBJ1-2; CDR3aa: CASSPQGIYGYTF; CDR3nt: TGTGCCAGCAGTCCTCAGGGGATCTATGGCTACACCTTC
abundance: .; v_gene: TRBV11-3; d_gene: .; j_gene: TRBJ2-7; CDR3aa: CASTDSTYEQYF; CDR3nt: TGTGCCAGCACCGACTCCACGTACGAGCAGTACTTC
abundance: few; v_gene: TRBV30; d_gene: TRBD1; j_gene: TRBJ2-7; CDR3aa: CAWSADRGRVAQYF; CDR3nt: TGTGCCTGGAGTGCCGACAGGGGGCGCGTTGCTCAGTACTTC
abundance: once; v_gene: TRBV6-1; d_gene: .; j_gene: TRBJ2-7; CDR3aa: CASSEVASEQYF; CDR3nt: TGTGCCAGCAGTGAAGTAGCGTCCGAGCAGTACTTC
abundance: .; v_gene: TRBV7-9; d_gene: TRBD1; j_gene: TRBJ1-3; CDR3aa: CASSTRTGGPSGNTIYF; CDR3nt: TGTGCCAGCAGCACTCGGACAGGGGGTCCCTCTGGAAACACCATATATTTT
abundance: once; v_gene: TRBV4-1; d_gene: TRBD1; j_gene: TRBJ2-1; CDR3aa: CASSPSQGQGRNEQFF; CDR3nt: TGCGCCAGCAGCCCGTCCCAGGGACAGGGTCGGAATGAGCAGTTCTTC
abundance: .; v_gene: TRBV29-1; d_gene: TRBD1; j_gene: TRBJ1-2; CDR3aa: CSVEERQGYDYGYTF; CDR3nt: TGCAGCGTTGAAGAGCGACAGGGGTACGACTATGGCTACACCTTC
abundance: once; v_gene: TRBV5-6; d_gene: .; j_gene: TRBJ2-5; CDR3aa: CASTKNQETQYF; CDR3nt: TGTGCCAGCACCAAAAATCAGGAGACCCAGTACTTC
abundance: few; v_gene: TRBV5-4; d_gene: .; j_gene: TRBJ2-1; CDR3aa: CASSSRKDSPYNEQFF; CDR3nt: TGTGCCAGCAGCTCCCGAAAGGACAGCCCGTACAATGAGCAGTTCTTC
abundance: .; v_gene: TRBV7-9; d_gene: .; j_gene: TRBJ1-1; CDR3aa: CASSLEAGGAFF; CDR3nt: TGTGCTAGCAGCTTAGAGGCAGGAGGAGCTTTCTTT
abundance: .; v_gene: TRBV30; d_gene: TRBD1; j_gene: TRBJ1-2; CDR3aa: CAWSPDRGYGYTF; CDR3nt: TGTGCCTGGAGTCCCGACAGGGGGTATGGCTACACCTTC
abundance: .; v_gene: TRBV5-4; d_gene: .; j_gene: TRBJ1-1; CDR3aa: CASSRSGATEAFF; CDR3nt: TGTGCCAGCAGCCGTAGCGGGGCCACTGAAGCTTTCTTT
abundance: .; v_gene: TRBV30; d_gene: .; j_gene: TRBJ1-1; CDR3aa: CAWSDRVGTEAFF; CDR3nt: TGTGCCTGGAGTGACAGGGTTGGCACTGAAGCTTTCTTT
abundance: few; v_gene: TRBV6-5; d_gene: .; j_gene: TRBJ2-7; CDR3aa: CASSLTAGPYEQYF; CDR3nt: TGTGCCAGCAGCCTAACTGCAGGGCCCTACGAGCAGTACTTC
abundance: .; v_gene: TRBV19; d_gene: TRBD2; j_gene: TRBJ2-1; CDR3aa: CASSPGAGGQTYNEQFF; CDR3nt: TGTGCCAGTAGCCCCGGGGCGGGAGGCCAAACCTACAATGAGCAGTTCTTC
abundance: .; v_gene: TRBV4-1; d_gene: TRBD1; j_gene: TRBJ2-5; CDR3aa: CASSQRDRAQETQYF; CDR3nt: TGCGCCAGCAGCCAAAGGGACAGGGCGCAGGAGACCCAGTACTTC
abundance: .; v_gene: TRBV7-9; d_gene: .; j_gene: TRBJ2-4; CDR3aa: CASSLSLGGAPKNIQYF; CDR3nt: TGTGCCAGCAGCTTAAGTTTAGGAGGGGCTCCCAAAAACATTCAGTACTTC
abundance: once; v_gene: TRBV5-1; d_gene: TRBD1; j_gene: TRBJ2-7; CDR3aa: CASSGLLPGQGDEQYF; CDR3nt: TGCGCCAGCAGCGGATTACTTCCGGGACAGGGGGACGAGCAGTACTTC
abundance: .; v_gene: TRBV9; d_gene: .; j_gene: TRBJ2-4; CDR3aa: CASSLGGGTGPKNIQYF; CDR3nt: TGTGCCAGCAGCCTAGGGGGGGGCACAGGGCCCAAAAACATTCAGTACTTC
abundance: .; v_gene: TRBV7-6; d_gene: .; j_gene: TRBJ1-1; CDR3aa: CASSPLPLVGEAFF; CDR3nt: TGTGCCAGCAGCCCACTCCCATTGGTTGGTGAAGCTTTCTTT
abundance: .; v_gene: TRBV7-7; d_gene: TRBD2; j_gene: TRBJ2-3; CDR3aa: CASSLADPGLAGGLTDTQYF; CDR3nt: TGTGCTAGCAGCTTAGCGGACCCGGGACTAGCGGGGGGGCTGACAGATACGCAGTATTTT
abundance: .; v_gene: TRBV10-3; d_gene: .; j_gene: TRBJ1-2; CDR3aa: CAIRAQGVPDYGYTF; CDR3nt: TGTGCCATCAGAGCACAGGGAGTGCCTGACTATGGCTACACCTTC
abundance: .; v_gene: TRBV18; d_gene: TRBD2; j_gene: TRBJ2-5; CDR3aa: CASSPRWLAETQETQYF; CDR3nt: TGTGCCAGCTCACCGAGGTGGCTAGCGGAAACCCAAGAGACCCAGTACTTC
abundance: .; v_gene: TRBV21-1; d_gene: .; j_gene: TRBJ1-1; CDR3aa: CASRLWGPNDAEAFF; CDR3nt: TGTGCCAGCAGACTCTGGGGGCCCAACGACGCTGAAGCTTTCTTT
abundance: .; v_gene: TRBV5-8; d_gene: TRBD2; j_gene: TRBJ2-7; CDR3aa: CASSPGTSGSFHEQYF; CDR3nt: TGTGCCAGCAGCCCGGGGACTAGCGGGAGCTTCCACGAGCAGTACTTC
abundance: .; v_gene: TRBV7-8; d_gene: .; j_gene: TRBJ1-5; CDR3aa: CASSPGGGDHQPQHF; CDR3nt: TGTGCCAGCAGCCCTGGTGGGGGGGACCATCAGCCCCAGCATTTT
abundance: .; v_gene: TRBV7-2; d_gene: TRBD2; j_gene: TRBJ2-7; CDR3aa: CASSFKTSGILYEQYF; CDR3nt: TGTGCCAGCAGCTTTAAGACTAGCGGGATACTCTACGAGCAGTACTTC
abundance: few; v_gene: TRBV6-6; d_gene: TRBD1; j_gene: TRBJ2-7; CDR3aa: CASSYRGTGDYEQYF; CDR3nt: TGTGCCAGCAGTTACAGGGGGACAGGGGACTACGAGCAGTACTTC
abundance: .; v_gene: TRBV10-1; d_gene: TRBD2; j_gene: TRBJ2-7; CDR3aa: CASSVTSGYEQYF; CDR3nt: TGCGCCAGCAGTGTCACTAGCGGTTACGAGCAGTACTTC
abundance: .; v_gene: TRBV7-9; d_gene: TRBD1; j_gene: TRBJ1-6; CDR3aa: CASSLALGRGRGSPLHF; CDR3nt: TGTGCCAGCAGCTTAGCGCTGGGAAGGGGGCGCGGGTCACCCCTCCACTTT
abundance: once; v_gene: TRBV7-9; d_gene: .; j_gene: TRBJ1-1; CDR3aa: CASSRGGLTEAFF; CDR3nt: TGTGCCAGCAGTCGGGGGGGCCTCACTGAAGCTTTCTTT
abundance: .; v_gene: TRBV27; d_gene: .; j_gene: TRBJ2-7; CDR3aa: CASSLRGRLYEQYF; CDR3nt: TGTGCCAGCAGTTTAAGAGGGAGGCTCTACGAGCAGTACTTC
abundance: once; v_gene: TRBV13; d_gene: TRBD1; j_gene: TRBJ2-2; CDR3aa: CASSFNRGAGELFF; CDR3nt: TGTGCCAGCAGCTTTAACAGGGGCGCCGGGGAGCTGTTTTTT
abundance: .; v_gene: TRBV30; d_gene: .; j_gene: TRBJ2-6; CDR3aa: CAWSNRNSGANVLTF; CDR3nt: TGTGCCTGGAGCAACAGAAACTCTGGGGCCAACGTCCTGACTTTC
abundance: .; v_gene: TRBV29-1; d_gene: .; j_gene: TRBJ1-2; CDR3aa: CSVATAYLYNYGYTF; CDR3nt: TGCAGCGTAGCGACAGCCTACCTGTATAACTATGGCTACACCTTC
abundance: .; v_gene: TRBV5-6; d_gene: .; j_gene: TRBJ2-5; CDR3aa: CASSFAIETQYF; CDR3nt: TGTGCCAGCAGCTTTGCGATAGAGACCCAGTACTTC
abundance: .; v_gene: TRBV6-1; d_gene: .; j_gene: TRBJ1-5; CDR3aa: CASTGHGYSNQPQHF; CDR3nt: TGTGCCAGTACCGGACATGGTTATAGCAATCAGCCCCAGCATTTT
abundance: .; v_gene: TRBV5-1; d_gene: .; j_gene: TRBJ2-1; CDR3aa: CASSLLARDPPNEQFF; CDR3nt: TGCGCCAGCAGCTTACTAGCTAGAGACCCCCCCAATGAGCAGTTCTTC
abundance: .; v_gene: TRBV6-4; d_gene: .; j_gene: TRBJ2-7; CDR3aa: CASSAAQPTCEQYF; CDR3nt: TGTGCCAGCAGCGCCGCACAGCCGACCTGCGAGCAGTACTTC
abundance: few; v_gene: TRBV19; d_gene: TRBD1; j_gene: TRBJ2-7; CDR3aa: CASSIRLGTGEYEQYF; CDR3nt: TGTGCCAGTAGTATAAGGCTGGGGACAGGTGAATACGAGCAGTACTTC
abundance: few; v_gene: TRBV9; d_gene: .; j_gene: TRBJ2-5; CDR3aa: CASSARSQQETQYF; CDR3nt: TGTGCCAGCAGCGCTCGATCCCAACAGGAGACCCAGTACTTC
abundance: .; v_gene: TRBV19; d_gene: .; j_gene: TRBJ1-5; CDR3aa: CASSIGGDQPQHF; CDR3nt: TGTGCCAGTAGTATAGGGGGAGATCAGCCCCAGCATTTT
abundance: .; v_gene: TRBV11-2; d_gene: .; j_gene: TRBJ1-6; CDR3aa: CASSGTGYNSPLHF; CDR3nt: TGTGCCAGCAGCGGAACAGGGTATAATTCACCCCTCCACTTT
abundance: .; v_gene: TRBV19; d_gene: .; j_gene: TRBJ1-4; CDR3aa: CASSMRQGLGEKLFF; CDR3nt: TGTGCCAGTAGTATGAGGCAGGGATTGGGTGAAAAACTGTTTTTT
abundance: .; v_gene: TRBV29-1; d_gene: .; j_gene: TRBJ2-1; CDR3aa: CSVEGSSRYNEQFF; CDR3nt: TGCAGCGTTGAAGGTAGTTCTAGGTACAATGAGCAGTTCTTC
abundance: .; v_gene: TRBV5-4; d_gene: .; j_gene: TRBJ1-1; CDR3aa: CASSLDPGRRTEAFF; CDR3nt: TGTGCCAGCAGCTTGGATCCAGGGAGGAGGACTGAAGCTTTCTTT
abundance: .; v_gene: TRBV19; d_gene: .; j_gene: TRBJ2-3; CDR3aa: CASSPRAVDTQYF; CDR3nt: TGTGCCAGTAGTCCGAGGGCCGTAGACACGCAGTATTTT